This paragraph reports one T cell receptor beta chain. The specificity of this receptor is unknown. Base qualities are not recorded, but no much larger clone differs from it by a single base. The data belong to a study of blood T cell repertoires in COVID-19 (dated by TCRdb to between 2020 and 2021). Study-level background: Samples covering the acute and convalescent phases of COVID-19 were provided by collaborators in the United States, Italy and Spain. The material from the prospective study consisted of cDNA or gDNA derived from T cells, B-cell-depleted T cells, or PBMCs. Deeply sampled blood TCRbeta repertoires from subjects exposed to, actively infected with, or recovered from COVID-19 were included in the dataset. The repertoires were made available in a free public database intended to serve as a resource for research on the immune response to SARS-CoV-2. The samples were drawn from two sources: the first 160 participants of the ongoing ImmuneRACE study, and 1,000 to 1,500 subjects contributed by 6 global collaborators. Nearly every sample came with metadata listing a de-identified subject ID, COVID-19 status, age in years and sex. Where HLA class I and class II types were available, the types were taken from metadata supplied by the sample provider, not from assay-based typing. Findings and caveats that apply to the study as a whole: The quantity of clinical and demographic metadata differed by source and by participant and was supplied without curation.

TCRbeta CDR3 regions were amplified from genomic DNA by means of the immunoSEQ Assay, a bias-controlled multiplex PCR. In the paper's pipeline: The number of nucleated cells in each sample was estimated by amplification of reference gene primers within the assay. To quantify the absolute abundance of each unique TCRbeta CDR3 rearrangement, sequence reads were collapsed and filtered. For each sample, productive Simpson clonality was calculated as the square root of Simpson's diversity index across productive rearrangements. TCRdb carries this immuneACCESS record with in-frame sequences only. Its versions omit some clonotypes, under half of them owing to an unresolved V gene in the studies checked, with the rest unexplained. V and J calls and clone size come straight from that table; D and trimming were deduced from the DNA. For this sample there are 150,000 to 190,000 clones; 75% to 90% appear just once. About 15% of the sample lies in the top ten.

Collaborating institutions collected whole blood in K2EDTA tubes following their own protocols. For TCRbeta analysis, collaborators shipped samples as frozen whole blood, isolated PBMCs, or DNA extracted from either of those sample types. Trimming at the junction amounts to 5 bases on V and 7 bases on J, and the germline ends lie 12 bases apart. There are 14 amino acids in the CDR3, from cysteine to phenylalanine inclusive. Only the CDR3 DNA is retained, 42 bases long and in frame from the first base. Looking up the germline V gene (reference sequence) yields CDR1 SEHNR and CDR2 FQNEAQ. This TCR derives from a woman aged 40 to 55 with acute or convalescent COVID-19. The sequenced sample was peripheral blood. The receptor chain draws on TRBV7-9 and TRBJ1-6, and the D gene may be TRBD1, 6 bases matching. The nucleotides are TGTGCCAGCAGCGCCGGACAGAAGAATTCACCCCTCCACTTT. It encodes CASSAGQKNSPLHF.